In its sample, the clone carrying this TCR beta chain was seen a few times. Antigen specificity is unknown. Reverse transcription of all isolated RNA meant that expressed TCRB transcripts were sequenced. Using immunoSEQ multiplex PCR, the repertoire was profiled, and TCRdb retains in-frame clones only, with some absent. The data hold about 400,000 clones, with around 13% observed a single time. Germline V gene lookup returns CDR1 SGHRS and CDR2 YFSETQ. V was clipped by 0 bases and J by 5 bases, with 14 bases between them. The CDR3 extends over 16 amino acids. This entry comes from a study of beta chain features in type 1 diabetes. Broader study findings: In the patient group, naive, central memory and Treg TCRB repertoires seemed more alike than in the healthy donor group. There was a moderate but significant shortening of TCRB CDR3s in all four CD4+ subsets of Type 1 diabetes patients.

The sequence derives from a woman in her late teens or twenties with type 1 diabetes. The J gene is TRBJ1-4, the V gene TRBV5-1; D is unresolved. Sequencing input: naive CD4+ T cells from blood. CDR3 sequence (DNA): TGCGCCAGCAGCTTGGATGTGGCCGGCGGGAATGAAAAACTGTTTTTT. It translates to CASSLDVAGGNEKLFF.